The entry below gives a single TCR beta chain sequence along with its context. The data derive from a study of blood T cell repertoires in COVID-19. Assay used: immunoSEQ multiplex PCR; TCRdb lists only in-frame clones, some missing. The sample consists of 150,000 or so clones, 65% to 90% of them appearing once. The CDR3 is 15 amino acids. J gave up 0 bases and V 6 bases, and 4 bases lay outside the gene matches. Germline assignment: CDR1 MNHEY and CDR2 SVGAGI. Sequencing input: peripheral blood. The rearrangement uses TRBV6-5 and TRBJ1-5; 8 nucleotides align to TRBD1. The sequence came from a woman aged 55-70 years with COVID-19, enrolled during active disease. The CDR3 sequence is CASSRTGISNQPQHF. In DNA form, the CDR3 reads TGTGCCAGCAGCCGGACAGGGATTAGCAATCAGCCCCAGCATTTT.